One sample yielded the 14 T cell receptor beta chains listed below, sequenced in a study of T cell changes during pregnancy in multiple sclerosis (dated by TCRdb to about 2019). Library construction relied on the immunoSEQ multiplex PCR assay. The table comes from immuneACCESS by way of TCRdb, which keeps in-frame sequences with V and J called. Part of the clones is missing from these tables; in studies checked, under half for an unresolved V gene and the rest for unknown reasons. In all, the sample holds about 57,000 clones, and 75% to 95% of those were seen once. Around 3.3% of the sample lies in the top ten. The sample was peripheral blood, taken after pregnancy. The receptor source for this set is a female donor in good health, enrolled as a control in a pregnancy study.

This chain links TRBV4-3 with TRBJ2-7, with 11 bases that match TRBD2. The ends lost 4 bases at V and 0 bases at J; junction bases unmatched: 2. The germline V gene has CDR1 LGHNA and CDR2 YSLEER. The CDR3 loop spans 15 amino acids. For the CDR3, the DNA is TGCGCCAGCAGCCTGGGACTAGCGGCCTCCTACGAGCAGTACTTC. Its protein product is CASSLGLAASYEQYF.

The chain couples TRBV2 to TRBJ2-1; 8 bases match TRBD2. With V trimmed by 5 bases and J by 6 bases, 6 bases remained unmatched. The CDR3 runs 14 residues. Germline V gene data show CDR1 as SNHLY and CDR2 as FYNNEI. CDR3 in DNA: TGTGCCAGCAGTCGGGGACTAGGATCCAATGAGCAGTTCTTC. The encoded protein is CASSRGLGSNEQFF.

This sequence joins TRBV6-1 and TRBJ1-1; weak D call: TRBD1 (6 bases). CDR1 and CDR2 from the germline V gene are MNHNS and SASEGT. V was trimmed by 8 bases and J by 10 bases, leaving 23 bases between them. This CDR3 is built from 14 residues. CDR3 sequence reads: CASSGASGRGRAFF. The CDR3 bases are TGTGCCAGCTCCGGGGCGTCAGGAAGGGGGAGAGCTTTCTTT.

The chain recombines TRBV28 with TRBJ1-2; 11 bases agree with TRBD1. Germline CDR1 and CDR2: MDHEN and SYDVKM. The CDR3 is 14 amino acids. V shed 7 bases, J shed 2 bases, and the junction held 3 bases outside the gene matches. CDR3 bases: TGTGCCAGCAAGAGGGACAGGGGGAACTATGGCTACACCTTC. Amino acid sequence: CASKRDRGNYGYTF.

The chain joins TRBV6-5 to TRBJ2-7; 7 bases are a match to TRBD1. The CDR3 spans 13 residues. With 6 bases clipped from V and 2 bases from J, the junction kept 4 bases outside the gene matches. CDR1 and CDR2 from the germline V gene are MNHEY and SVGAGI. CDR3 sequence: CASRRGQAYEQYF. The DNA of the CDR3 is TGTGCCAGCAGACGTGGACAGGCCTACGAGCAGTACTTC.

This sequence joins TRBV30 and TRBJ1-2; the D gene is possibly TRBD1 (5 bases). This CDR3 spans 14 amino acids. Germline V gene sequence: CDR1 GTSNPN, CDR2 SVGIG (reference sequence). The V and J ends lost 0 bases and 3 bases respectively, with 11 bases between them. In nucleotides, the CDR3 is TGTGCCTGGAGTGTTCAAGGGGTCGACTATGGCTACACCTTC. Amino acid sequence: CAWSVQGVDYGYTF.

The genes are TRBV6-5 and TRBJ2-2; tentatively, D is TRBD2 (6 bases). The germline V gene encodes CDR1 MNHEY and CDR2 SVGAGI. The V and J ends lost 8 bases and 5 bases respectively, with 15 bases between them. CDR3 length: 14 amino acids. The CDR3 region is CASRGNSRTGELFF. The CDR3 nucleotides are TGTGCCAGCCGGGGGAATTCTCGAACCGGGGAGCTGTTTTTT.

This clone is a singleton in its sample. The chain recombines TRBV7-3 with TRBJ2-3, with 8 bases lining up with TRBD2. This CDR3 has 15 residues. Germline loops: CDR1 SGHTA, CDR2 FQGTGA. With V trimmed by 6 bases and J by 5 bases, 10 bases remained unmatched. The CDR3 reads CASSHTSGQRDTQYF. The CDR3 DNA sequence: TGTGCCAGCAGTCATACTAGCGGCCAAAGAGATACGCAGTATTTT.

This clone was seen once. The chain links TRBV28 to TRBJ1-5; D is undetermined. CDR1 MDHEN and CDR2 SYDVKM come from the germline V gene. V was trimmed by 2 bases and J by 0 bases, leaving 8 bases between them. The CDR3 is 15 residues long. The DNA of the CDR3 is TGTGCCAGCAGTTTAGTGTCCAGTAGCAATCAGCCCCAGCATTTT. It yields the protein CASSLVSSSNQPQHF.

V and J are TRBV4-3 and TRBJ1-1, with TRBD1 matching over 7 bases. CDR3 length: 13 amino acids. Trimming removed 3 bases from V and 8 bases from J; junction bases left unmatched: 6. Germline assignment: CDR1 LGHNA and CDR2 YSLEER. The CDR3 DNA sequence: TGCGCCAGCAGCCATTCGACAGGGATAGAAGCTTTCTTT. Translated: CASSHSTGIEAFF.

The gene calls are TRBV11-2 and TRBJ2-7, with D possibly TRBD2 on 5 matching bases. Germline loops: CDR1 SGHAT, CDR2 FQNNGV. Trimming stripped 6 bases from V and 1 base from J, with 13 bases between. The length of the CDR3 is 14 residues. The DNA of the CDR3 is TGTGCCAGCAGTATGAGGGCAGTTTCCTACGAGCAGTACTTC. Amino acid sequence: CASSMRAVSYEQYF.

The chain has TRBV4-2 and TRBJ2-1; 9 positions agree with TRBD1. The CDR3 spans 17 residues. Germline loops: CDR1 LGHNA, CDR2 YNFKEQ. Trimming took 4 bases from V and 8 from J; bases not matched to a gene: 15. The DNA for the CDR3 is TGTGCCAGCAGCCCGACACTACCGGGACAGGGCCGGGATGAGCAGTTCTTC. This translates into CASSPTLPGQGRDEQFF.

There are a few counts of this clone. This chain uses TRBV7-3 with TRBJ2-3; tentative D call: TRBD1 (6 bases). Germline CDR1 is SGHTA and CDR2 is FQGTGA. This CDR3 has 15 residues. V was clipped by 1 base and J by 0 bases, with 8 bases between them. In nucleotides, the CDR3 is TGTGCCAGCAGCTTAATGGGGGCTAGCACAGATACGCAGTATTTT. Its translation is CASSLMGASTDTQYF. Filled out from reference TRBV7-3 and TRBJ2-3, the complete variable domain reads GAGVSQTPSNKVTEKGKYVELRCDPISGHTALYWYRQSLGQGPEFLIYFQGTGAADDSGLPNDRFFAVRPEGSVSTLKIQRTERGDSAVYLCASSLMGASTDTQYFGPGTRLTVL.

J is TRBJ1-3 and V is TRBV7-9; 8 bases line up with TRBD1. V lost 0 bases and J lost 3; bases outside the gene matches: 1. The CDR3 runs to 15 residues. Germline CDR1 is SEHNR and CDR2 is FQNEAQ (reference sequence). This chain's CDR3 is CASSLAGQVGNTIYF. For the CDR3, the DNA is TGTGCCAGCAGCTTAGCGGGACAGGTTGGAAACACCATATATTTT.